This T cell receptor (beta chain) was identified during a study of cytomegalovirus exposure and HLA in healthy donors. Study-level findings and limits: Per a prior analysis, the majority of TCR beta V segments were productive roughly 90% or roughly 30% of the time.

PCR was performed using 60 Vbeta and 13 Jbeta primers. The table came from immunoSEQ multiplex PCR; TCRdb's copy has only in-frame clones and leaves some out. This sample's table has 45,000 to 55,000 clones. Points on this clone: Its target is not known.

CDR1 and CDR2 from the germline V gene are LGHNA and YSLEER. V lost 0 bases, J lost 2 bases, and 10 bases stayed unmatched. The CDR3 has 19 residues. Sequencing was performed on PBMCs. The chain joins TRBV4-3 to TRBJ2-7, with 13 bases matching TRBD2. The TCR was taken from a male donor in good health and CMV-seropositive. The DNA for the CDR3 is TGCGCCAGCAGCCAAGATAAGGGACTAGCGGGGCCCCACGCCTACGAGCAGTACTTC. Translated, it gives CASSQDKGLAGPHAYEQYF.